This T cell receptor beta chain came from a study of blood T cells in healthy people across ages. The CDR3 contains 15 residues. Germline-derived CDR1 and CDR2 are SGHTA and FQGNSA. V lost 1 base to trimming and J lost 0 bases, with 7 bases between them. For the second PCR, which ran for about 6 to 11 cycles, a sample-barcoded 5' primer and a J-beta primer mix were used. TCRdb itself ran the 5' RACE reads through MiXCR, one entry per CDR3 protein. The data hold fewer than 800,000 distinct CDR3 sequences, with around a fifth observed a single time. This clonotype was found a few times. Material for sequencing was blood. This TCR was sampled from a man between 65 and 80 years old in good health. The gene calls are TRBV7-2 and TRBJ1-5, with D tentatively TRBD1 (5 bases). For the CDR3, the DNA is TGTGCCAGCAGCTTAGGGACAAGTAGCAATCAGCCCCAGCATTTT. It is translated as CASSLGTSSNQPQHF.